This T cell receptor (beta chain) stems from a study of T cell repertoires in cytomegalovirus infection. Across the whole study: CMV infection and matching HLA type were both indicated by public TCR beta signatures. Findings and caveats of the study: Predominance within the ex vivo response was attributable to HLA-C-restricted CMV-specific TCR beta clonotypes. Identification of carriers of CMV plus the relevant HLA was achieved through cumulative public TCR beta family frequency.

Each CDR3 protein gets one entry after TCRdb re-called the reads with MiXCR. The sample yields approximately 700,000 distinct CDR3 sequences, 35% to 40% seen once. Germline CDR1 is SGHTA and CDR2 is FQGNSA. The length of the CDR3 is 13 residues. This clonotype was observed a handful of times. What it binds is not known. One end of the junction is discordant with germline, which a read error may explain. This TCR was recovered from a human donor in good health (CMV status not recorded). Some clones in this sample may be carry-over from other donors' samples. This chain uses TRBV7-2 with TRBJ1-1; no clear D. Source material: PBMCs. The CDR3 here is CSSSLAGYTEAFF. Written as DNA, the CDR3 is TGTTCCAGCAGCTTAGCGGGGTACACTGAAGCTTTCTTT.